This T cell receptor (beta chain) was found in a study of cytomegalovirus exposure and HLA in healthy donors. While unrecorded immune exposures were likely, the donors were nominally healthy when sampled. Notes on this clone: Its specificity is not known.

V was trimmed by 9 bases and J by 0 bases, leaving 17 bases between them. Germline loops: CDR1 SGHNT, CDR2 YYREEE (reference sequence). CDR3 length equals 15 residues. With 60 Vbeta and 13 Jbeta primers, the PCR was carried out. TCRdb's table, derived via immunoSEQ multiplex PCR, lists solely in-frame clones and lacks some. This table has 85,000 to 120,000 clones, 75% appearing once. Study outcomes and limitations: Other equally common chains were less clonally expanded than HLA-associated TCR beta chains, a later analysis showed. The availability of immune exposure information extended only to CMV serostatus.

The gene calls are TRBV5-4 and TRBJ2-3; a weak D match, TRBD1 (7 bases). The source material was PBMCs. This TCR was sampled from a male donor in good health and CMV-seropositive. CDR3 sequence: CATTQGGASTDTQYF. DNA for the CDR3: TGTGCCACAACTCAGGGGGGAGCTAGCACAGATACGCAGTATTTT. The variable domain in full, completed from reference TRBV5-4 and TRBJ2-3, reads ETGVTQSPTHLIKTRGQQVTLRCSSQSGHNTVSWYQQALGQGPQFIFQYYREEENGRGNFPPRFSGLQFPNYSSELNVNALELDDSALYLCATTQGGASTDTQYFGPGTRLTVL.